This is a list of T cell receptor beta chains from one sample in a study of blood T cell repertoires in COVID-19. Produced via immunoSEQ multiplex PCR; TCRdb's table is partial and in-frame only. Here the sample spans fewer than 70,000 clones, 65% to 90% being singletons. Input material: peripheral blood. The source of these receptors is a man in his fifties with acute or convalescent COVID-19. The CDR3 runs from the conserved cysteine through the conserved F or W. A D gene is named only where the DNA matches it firmly. For some rows the clone size is stated as once, few or many, or as a class when expanded; others skip it.

CDR3 length: 12; D gene: .; clone size: .; J gene: TRBJ2-1; V gene: TRBV4-1; CDR3 protein: CASSPRRSEQFF; CDR3 DNA: TGCGCCAGCAGCCCCAGACGGAGTGAGCAGTTCTTC
CDR3 length: 15; D gene: .; clone size: .; J gene: TRBJ2-5; V gene: TRBV2; CDR3 protein: CASKDIPGEVRTQYF; CDR3 DNA: TGTGCCAGCAAAGATATTCCGGGGGAGGTTCGGACCCAGTACTTC
CDR3 length: 13; D gene: .; clone size: .; J gene: TRBJ2-2; V gene: TRBV7-3; CDR3 protein: CASSLWPTGELFF; CDR3 DNA: TGTGCCAGCAGCTTATGGCCCACCGGGGAGCTGTTTTTT
CDR3 length: 15; D gene: .; clone size: .; J gene: TRBJ2-3; V gene: TRBV4-1; CDR3 protein: CASSQEPHRGDTQYF; CDR3 DNA: TGCGCCAGCAGCCAAGAACCGCACCGGGGAGATACGCAGTATTTT
CDR3 length: 12; D gene: TRBD1; clone size: .; J gene: TRBJ2-7; V gene: TRBV2; CDR3 protein: CASSDGRTGYSF; CDR3 DNA: TGTGCCAGCAGTGATGGGAGGACAGGGTATTCTTTC
CDR3 length: 15; D gene: TRBD2; clone size: .; J gene: TRBJ2-5; V gene: TRBV30; CDR3 protein: CAWSASGGSQETQYF; CDR3 DNA: TGTGCCTGGAGTGCTAGCGGGGGGTCTCAAGAGACCCAGTACTTC
CDR3 length: 12; D gene: .; clone size: once; J gene: TRBJ2-3; V gene: TRBV6-2/TRBV6-3; CDR3 protein: CASSGDSDTQYF; CDR3 DNA: TGTGCCAGCAGCGGTGACTCAGATACGCAGTATTTT
CDR3 length: 20; D gene: .; clone size: .; J gene: TRBJ2-6; V gene: TRBV5-1; CDR3 protein: CASSDLQLTGKEPGANVLTF; CDR3 DNA: TGCGCCAGCAGCGATCTCCAGCTAACAGGGAAGGAGCCTGGGGCCAACGTCCTGACTTTC
CDR3 length: 17; D gene: TRBD2; clone size: once; J gene: TRBJ2-3; V gene: TRBV5-1; CDR3 protein: CASRWTSGGADTDTQYF; CDR3 DNA: TGCGCCAGCAGATGGACTAGCGGGGGGGCCGACACAGATACGCAGTATTTT
CDR3 length: 17; D gene: TRBD1; clone size: once; J gene: TRBJ1-2; V gene: TRBV27; CDR3 protein: CAPSRFRDREAHYGYTF; CDR3 DNA: TGTGCCCCATCAAGGTTCCGGGACAGGGAGGCTCACTATGGCTACACCTTC
CDR3 length: 15; D gene: TRBD1; clone size: .; J gene: TRBJ1-1; V gene: TRBV7-3; CDR3 protein: CASSPKSGGNTEAFF; CDR3 DNA: TGTGCCAGCAGCCCAAAATCAGGGGGGAACACTGAAGCTTTCTTT
CDR3 length: 16; D gene: .; clone size: .; J gene: TRBJ2-5; V gene: TRBV6-5; CDR3 protein: CASSYGGTEDQETQYF; CDR3 DNA: TGTGCCAGCAGTTACGGGGGGACAGAGGACCAAGAGACCCAGTACTTC
CDR3 length: 15; D gene: TRBD1; clone size: .; J gene: TRBJ2-7; V gene: TRBV5-4; CDR3 protein: CASSARTGAGYEQYF; CDR3 DNA: TGTGCCAGCAGCGCTAGGACAGGGGCTGGCTACGAGCAGTACTTC
CDR3 length: 18; D gene: TRBD1; clone size: .; J gene: TRBJ2-3; V gene: TRBV5-1; CDR3 protein: CASSSRTGAPFVTDTQYF; CDR3 DNA: TGCGCCAGCAGCTCTAGGACAGGCGCTCCCTTCGTCACAGATACGCAGTATTTT
CDR3 length: 15; D gene: .; clone size: .; J gene: TRBJ2-5; V gene: TRBV2; CDR3 protein: CASSALRGSKETQYF; CDR3 DNA: TGTGCCAGCAGTGCCCTCAGGGGTTCCAAAGAGACCCAGTACTTC
CDR3 length: 14; D gene: .; clone size: .; J gene: TRBJ2-2; V gene: TRBV15; CDR3 protein: CATSAGRNTGELFF; CDR3 DNA: TGTGCCACCTCGGCGGGGAGGAACACCGGGGAGCTGTTTTTT
CDR3 length: 14; D gene: TRBD1; clone size: .; J gene: TRBJ2-7; V gene: TRBV5-1; CDR3 protein: CASSLVGTGYEQYF; CDR3 DNA: TGCGCCAGCAGCTTGGTGGGGACAGGGTACGAGCAGTACTTC
CDR3 length: 16; D gene: TRBD1; clone size: .; J gene: TRBJ2-2; V gene: TRBV5-4; CDR3 protein: CASSSGTGLNTGELFF; CDR3 DNA: TGTGCCAGCAGCTCAGGGACAGGTCTTAACACCGGGGAGCTGTTTTTT
CDR3 length: 14; D gene: TRBD1; clone size: .; J gene: TRBJ1-1; V gene: TRBV14; CDR3 protein: CASSARQGYTEAFF; CDR3 DNA: TGTGCCAGCAGCGCAAGACAGGGATACACTGAAGCTTTCTTT
CDR3 length: 16; D gene: TRBD1; clone size: .; J gene: TRBJ2-2; V gene: TRBV11-3; CDR3 protein: CASSSMTGSDTGELFF; CDR3 DNA: TGTGCCAGCAGCTCCATGACAGGGTCGGACACCGGGGAGCTGTTTTTT
CDR3 length: 15; D gene: .; clone size: .; J gene: TRBJ2-7; V gene: TRBV14; CDR3 protein: CASSQDEALPYEQYF; CDR3 DNA: TGTGCCAGCAGCCAAGATGAAGCACTCCCCTACGAGCAGTACTTC
CDR3 length: 19; D gene: TRBD2; clone size: .; J gene: TRBJ2-4; V gene: TRBV14; CDR3 protein: CASSRGTSDYFLAKNIQYF; CDR3 DNA: TGTGCCAGCAGCCGCGGGACTAGCGATTACTTCCTAGCCAAAAACATTCAGTACTTC
CDR3 length: 13; D gene: .; clone size: .; J gene: TRBJ1-1; V gene: TRBV6-5; CDR3 protein: CASSYGRGTEAFF; CDR3 DNA: TGTGCCAGCAGTTACGGCCGTGGCACTGAAGCTTTCTTT
CDR3 length: 16; D gene: TRBD2; clone size: .; J gene: TRBJ2-3; V gene: TRBV27; CDR3 protein: CASTIQAGGSTDTQYF; CDR3 DNA: TGTGCCAGCACAATCCAAGCGGGGGGAAGCACAGATACGCAGTATTTT
CDR3 length: 14; D gene: .; clone size: .; J gene: TRBJ2-3; V gene: TRBV24-1; CDR3 protein: CATSDLKEGGTQYF; CDR3 DNA: TGTGCCACCAGTGATTTAAAGGAGGGCGGTACGCAGTATTTT
CDR3 length: 13; D gene: .; clone size: .; J gene: TRBJ2-5; V gene: TRBV21-1; CDR3 protein: CASRSFSEETQYF; CDR3 DNA: TGTGCCAGCAGATCGTTTTCAGAAGAGACCCAGTACTTC
CDR3 length: 14; D gene: .; clone size: once; J gene: TRBJ1-1; V gene: TRBV7-8; CDR3 protein: CASSPLRQLGEAFF; CDR3 DNA: TGTGCCAGCAGCCCTCTTCGACAGTTGGGTGAAGCTTTCTTT
CDR3 length: 13; D gene: .; clone size: .; J gene: TRBJ1-2; V gene: TRBV5-1; CDR3 protein: CASSALTNYGYTF; CDR3 DNA: TGCGCCAGCAGCGCCCTGACAAACTATGGCTACACCTTC
CDR3 length: 15; D gene: .; clone size: .; J gene: TRBJ1-6; V gene: TRBV19; CDR3 protein: CASSVDSSYNSPLHF; CDR3 DNA: TGTGCCAGTAGTGTGGACAGCTCCTATAATTCACCCCTCCACTTT
CDR3 length: 14; D gene: TRBD2; clone size: .; J gene: TRBJ2-3; V gene: TRBV7-9; CDR3 protein: CASSDRLAADTQYF; CDR3 DNA: TGTGCCAGCAGCGACCGACTAGCCGCAGATACGCAGTATTTT
CDR3 length: 16; D gene: TRBD2; clone size: few; J gene: TRBJ2-3; V gene: TRBV7-8; CDR3 protein: CASSLFISGGADTQYF; CDR3 DNA: TGTGCCAGCAGCTTATTTATTAGCGGGGGGGCAGATACGCAGTATTTT
CDR3 length: 16; D gene: TRBD2; clone size: many; J gene: TRBJ2-1; V gene: TRBV4-2; CDR3 protein: CASSQEAGGPWNEQFF; CDR3 DNA: TGTGCCAGCAGCCAAGAAGCGGGGGGGCCCTGGAATGAGCAGTTCTTC
CDR3 length: 17; D gene: .; clone size: .; J gene: TRBJ2-2; V gene: TRBV29-1; CDR3 protein: CSVEGGVGAGNTGELFF; CDR3 DNA: TGCAGCGTTGAAGGTGGGGTTGGAGCGGGGAACACCGGGGAGCTGTTTTTT
CDR3 length: 16; D gene: .; clone size: .; J gene: TRBJ1-6; V gene: TRBV3-1/TRBV3-2; CDR3 protein: CASSRQATVYNSPLHF; CDR3 DNA: TGTGCCAGCAGCCGACAGGCGACAGTCTATAATTCACCCCTCCACTTT
CDR3 length: 14; D gene: TRBD1; clone size: .; J gene: TRBJ2-1; V gene: TRBV25-1; CDR3 protein: CASSEGTGIWEQFF; CDR3 DNA: TGTGCCAGCAGTGAAGGGACAGGGATTTGGGAGCAGTTCTTC
CDR3 length: 13; D gene: .; clone size: .; J gene: TRBJ1-1; V gene: TRBV2; CDR3 protein: CASSSGSSTEAFF; CDR3 DNA: TGTGCCAGCAGCTCAGGGTCGAGCACTGAAGCTTTCTTT
CDR3 length: 15; D gene: .; clone size: .; J gene: TRBJ1-6; V gene: TRBV15; CDR3 protein: CATSRDPQGYSPLHF; CDR3 DNA: TGTGCCACCAGCAGAGACCCCCAGGGGTATTCACCCCTCCACTTT
CDR3 length: 15; D gene: TRBD1; clone size: .; J gene: TRBJ2-3; V gene: TRBV24-1; CDR3 protein: CATSDPGQGTDTQYF; CDR3 DNA: TGTGCCACCAGTGATCCGGGACAGGGGACAGATACGCAGTATTTT
CDR3 length: 16; D gene: .; clone size: .; J gene: TRBJ2-1; V gene: TRBV5-1; CDR3 protein: CASSLTGSSSYNEQFF; CDR3 DNA: TGCGCCAGCAGCCTAACAGGGTCCTCTTCCTACAATGAGCAGTTCTTC
CDR3 length: 15; D gene: .; clone size: .; J gene: TRBJ1-6; V gene: TRBV9; CDR3 protein: CASSGDSGFRSPLHF; CDR3 DNA: TGTGCCAGCAGCGGAGATTCGGGGTTCCGTTCACCCCTCCACTTT
CDR3 length: 13; D gene: TRBD2; clone size: .; J gene: TRBJ2-7; V gene: TRBV7-3; CDR3 protein: CASSFGLGDEQYF; CDR3 DNA: TGTGCCAGCAGCTTCGGACTAGGCGACGAGCAGTACTTC
CDR3 length: 14; D gene: .; clone size: .; J gene: TRBJ1-1; V gene: TRBV10-3; CDR3 protein: CAISESISGTEAFF; CDR3 DNA: TGTGCCATCAGTGAGTCGATTTCAGGGACTGAAGCTTTCTTT
CDR3 length: 15; D gene: TRBD1; clone size: .; J gene: TRBJ2-3; V gene: TRBV6-5; CDR3 protein: CASSPGTASTDTQYF; CDR3 DNA: TGTGCCAGCAGTCCGGGGACAGCTAGCACAGATACGCAGTATTTT
CDR3 length: 15; D gene: .; clone size: .; J gene: TRBJ2-5; V gene: TRBV9; CDR3 protein: CASSVAVGSTETQYF; CDR3 DNA: TGTGCCAGCAGCGTAGCCGTGGGTAGCACCGAGACCCAGTACTTC
CDR3 length: 14; D gene: TRBD1; clone size: .; J gene: TRBJ2-2; V gene: TRBV6-5; CDR3 protein: CASQGAGNTGELFF; CDR3 DNA: TGTGCCAGCCAGGGGGCAGGGAACACCGGGGAGCTGTTTTTT
CDR3 length: 15; D gene: .; clone size: .; J gene: TRBJ1-2; V gene: TRBV24-1; CDR3 protein: CATSDFTRGGYGYTF; CDR3 DNA: TGTGCCACCAGTGATTTTACCAGGGGCGGCTATGGCTACACCTTC
CDR3 length: 16; D gene: .; clone size: .; J gene: TRBJ1-1; V gene: TRBV15; CDR3 protein: CATSRDLSLVNTEAFF; CDR3 DNA: TGTGCCACCAGCAGAGATCTAAGTTTGGTGAACACTGAAGCTTTCTTT
CDR3 length: 16; D gene: .; clone size: .; J gene: TRBJ2-5; V gene: TRBV5-4; CDR3 protein: CASSLVAGMDPGTQYF; CDR3 DNA: TGTGCCAGCAGCTTGGTTGCGGGAATGGATCCCGGGACCCAGTACTTC
CDR3 length: 17; D gene: .; clone size: .; J gene: TRBJ1-6; V gene: TRBV4-2; CDR3 protein: CASSPADGSSYNSPLHF; CDR3 DNA: TGTGCCAGCAGCCCCGCAGACGGGAGCTCCTATAATTCACCCCTCCACTTT
CDR3 length: 16; D gene: TRBD2; clone size: .; J gene: TRBJ2-1; V gene: TRBV15; CDR3 protein: CATSRDRGGASNEQFF; CDR3 DNA: TGTGCCACCAGCAGAGATCGGGGGGGGGCCTCGAATGAGCAGTTCTTC